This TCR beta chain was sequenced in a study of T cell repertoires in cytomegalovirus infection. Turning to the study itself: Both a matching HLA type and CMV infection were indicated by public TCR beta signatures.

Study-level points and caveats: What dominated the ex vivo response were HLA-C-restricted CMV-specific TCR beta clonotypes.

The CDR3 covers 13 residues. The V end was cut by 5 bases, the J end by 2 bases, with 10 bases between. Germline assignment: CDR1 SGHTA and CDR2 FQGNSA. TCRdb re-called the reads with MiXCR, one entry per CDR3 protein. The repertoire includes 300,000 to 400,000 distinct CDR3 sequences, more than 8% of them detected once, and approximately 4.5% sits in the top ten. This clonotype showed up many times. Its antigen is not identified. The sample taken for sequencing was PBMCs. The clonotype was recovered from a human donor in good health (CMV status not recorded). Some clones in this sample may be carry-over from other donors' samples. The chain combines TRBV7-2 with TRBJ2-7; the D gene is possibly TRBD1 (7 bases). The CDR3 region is CASSQGGPYEQYF. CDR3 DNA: TGTGCCAGCAGCCAGGGGGGCCCCTACGAGCAGTACTTC.